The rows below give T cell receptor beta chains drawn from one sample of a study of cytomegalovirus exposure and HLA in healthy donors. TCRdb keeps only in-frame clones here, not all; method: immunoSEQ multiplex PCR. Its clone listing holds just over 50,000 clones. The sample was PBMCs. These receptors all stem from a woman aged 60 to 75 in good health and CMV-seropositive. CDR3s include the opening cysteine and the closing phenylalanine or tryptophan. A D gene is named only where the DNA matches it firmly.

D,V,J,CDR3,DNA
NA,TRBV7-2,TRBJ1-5,CASSLWGEQPQHF,TGTGCCAGCAGCTTATGGGGGGAGCAGCCCCAGCATTTT
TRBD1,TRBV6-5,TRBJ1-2,CASSYSTGGDGYTF,TGTGCCAGCAGTTACTCCACAGGGGGCGATGGCTACACCTTC
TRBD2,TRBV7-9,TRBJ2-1,CASSSPWGGNVGEQFF,TGTGCCAGCAGCTCCCCCTGGGGGGGAAACGTTGGTGAGCAGTTCTTC
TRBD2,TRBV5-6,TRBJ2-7,CASSAWTSGGAEEQYF,TGTGCCAGCAGCGCCTGGACTAGCGGGGGGGCCGAGGAGCAGTACTTC
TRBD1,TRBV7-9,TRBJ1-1,CASSQETGGAGEAFF,TGTGCCAGCAGCCAGGAAACAGGGGGCGCAGGTGAAGCTTTCTTT
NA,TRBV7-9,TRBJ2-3,CASSLALASTDTQYF,TGTGCCAGCAGCTTAGCGCTGGCCAGCACAGATACGCAGTATTTT
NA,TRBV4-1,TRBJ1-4,CASSQKGQTNEKLFF,TGCGCCAGCAGCCAGAAGGGGCAGACTAATGAAAAACTGTTTTTT
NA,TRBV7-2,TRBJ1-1,CASSSLLGNTEAFF,TGTGCCAGCAGCTCGCTCCTCGGTAACACTGAAGCTTTCTTT
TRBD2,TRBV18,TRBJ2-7,CASSPGAGGPYEQYF,TGTGCCAGCTCACCAGGGGCGGGGGGGCCTTACGAGCAGTACTTC
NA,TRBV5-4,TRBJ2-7,CASSPGGPHSYEQYF,TGTGCCAGCAGCCCCGGGGGGCCTCACTCCTACGAGCAGTACTTC
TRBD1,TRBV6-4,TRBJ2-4,CASSTDRDKNIQYF,TGTGCCAGCAGCACGGACAGGGACAAAAACATTCAGTACTTC
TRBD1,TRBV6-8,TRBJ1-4,CASSYWGTGVGEKLFF,TGTGCCAGCAGTTACTGGGGGACAGGGGTAGGAGAAAAACTGTTTTTT
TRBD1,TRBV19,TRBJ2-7,CASRPGQGIYEQYF,TGTGCCAGTAGACCGGGACAGGGGATCTACGAGCAGTACTTC
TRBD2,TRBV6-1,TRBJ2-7,CASSEVGLAGAYEQYF,TGTGCCAGCAGCGAAGTGGGACTAGCGGGTGCCTACGAGCAGTACTTC
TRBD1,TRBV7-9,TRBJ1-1,CASSIVGHRDREKTEAFF,TGTGCCAGCAGTATAGTGGGCCACCGGGACAGGGAGAAGACTGAAGCTTTCTTT
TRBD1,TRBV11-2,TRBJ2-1,CASSVGTADNEQFF,TGTGCCAGCAGCGTCGGGACAGCTGACAATGAGCAGTTCTTC
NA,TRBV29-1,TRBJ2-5,CSVVSGQETQYF,TGCAGCGTTGTCAGCGGCCAAGAGACCCAGTACTTC
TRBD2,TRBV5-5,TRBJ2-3,CASSLDPSGSSTDTQYF,TGTGCCAGCAGCTTGGATCCTAGCGGTTCTAGCACAGATACGCAGTATTTT
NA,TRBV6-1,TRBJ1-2,CASSQVRAGNPYGYTF,TGTGCCAGCAGTCAAGTTAGGGCCGGGAACCCCTATGGCTACACCTTC
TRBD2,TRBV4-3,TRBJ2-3,CASSQDAWGGEADTQYF,TGCGCCAGCAGCCAAGACGCTTGGGGGGGGGAAGCAGATACGCAGTATTTT
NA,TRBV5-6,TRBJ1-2,CASSKPQGLYGYTF,TGTGCCAGCTCAAAGCCGCAGGGACTCTATGGCTACACCTTC
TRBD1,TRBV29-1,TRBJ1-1,CSASGQGNTEAFF,TGCAGCGCCTCGGGACAGGGGAACACTGAAGCTTTCTTT
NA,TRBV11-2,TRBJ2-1,CASSLGQTIYNEQFF,TGTGCCAGCAGCTTAGGACAGACCATTTACAATGAGCAGTTCTTC
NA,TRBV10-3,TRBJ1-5,CAISERRDNSNQPQHF,TGTGCCATCAGTGAACGCCGGGACAATAGCAATCAGCCCCAGCATTTT
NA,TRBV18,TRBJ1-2,CASSPPGRGDYGYTF,TGTGCCAGCTCACCACCCGGGAGGGGCGACTATGGCTACACCTTC
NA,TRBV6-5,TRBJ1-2,CASSPAGGNYGYTF,TGTGCCAGCAGTCCCGCCGGGGGTAACTATGGCTACACCTTC
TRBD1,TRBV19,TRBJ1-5,CASRRQGDGNQPQHF,TGTGCCAGTAGGAGACAGGGGGACGGCAATCAGCCCCAGCATTTT
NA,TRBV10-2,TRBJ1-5,CASKMDNSQPQHF,TGCGCCAGCAAGATGGACAACTCTCAGCCCCAGCATTTT
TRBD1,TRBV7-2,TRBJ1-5,CASSSGQGVVSNQPQHF,TGTGCCAGCAGCTCCGGACAGGGGGTGGTTAGCAATCAGCCCCAGCATTTT
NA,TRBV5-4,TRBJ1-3,CASSFGSSGNTIYF,TGTGCCAGCAGCTTTGGGAGCTCTGGAAACACCATATATTTT
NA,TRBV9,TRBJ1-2,CASSVAHTGREDGYTF,TGTGCCAGCAGCGTAGCTCATACCGGCAGAGAGGATGGCTACACCTTC
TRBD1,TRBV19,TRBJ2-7,CASSRGTGGIYEQYF,TGTGCCAGTAGTAGGGGGACAGGGGGAATCTACGAGCAGTACTTC
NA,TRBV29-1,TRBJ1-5,CSAAEGSQPQHF,TGCAGCGCCGCGGAGGGAAGTCAGCCCCAGCATTTT
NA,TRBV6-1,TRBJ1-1,CASSLDSLNTEAFF,TGTGCCAGCAGTTTGGACAGCTTGAACACTGAAGCTTTCTTT
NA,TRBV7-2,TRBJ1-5,CASSLAGGAWDQPQHF,TGTGCCAGCAGCTTAGCAGGAGGGGCTTGGGATCAGCCCCAGCATTTT
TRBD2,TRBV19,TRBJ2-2,CASSSLRSSGVEELFF,TGTGCCAGTAGTAGCCTCCGTTCTAGCGGGGTCGAGGAGCTGTTTTTT
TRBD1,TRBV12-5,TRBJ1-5,CAAGGRGLCSNQPQHF,TGTGCGGCCGGCGGCAGGGGGCTCTGTAGCAATCAGCCCCAGCATTTT
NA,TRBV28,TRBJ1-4,CASQDWGGADEKLFF,TGTGCCAGTCAAGACTGGGGGGGCGCAGATGAAAAACTGTTTTTT
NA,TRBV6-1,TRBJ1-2,CASSETSGGGISGYTF,TGTGCCAGCAGTGAAACCTCTGGGGGGGGGATTAGTGGCTACACCTTC
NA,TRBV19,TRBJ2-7,CASSIVLHSYEQYF,TGTGCCAGTAGTATAGTACTTCACTCCTACGAGCAGTACTTC
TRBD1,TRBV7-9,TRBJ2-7,CASSLAVTGEYF,TGTGCCAGCAGCTTAGCGGTGACAGGGGAGTACTTC
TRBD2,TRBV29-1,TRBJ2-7,CSVFGLAGGGSYEQYF,TGCAGCGTGTTTGGACTAGCGGGGGGCGGTTCCTACGAGCAGTACTTC
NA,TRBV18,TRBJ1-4,CASSQSVATNEKLFF,TGTGCCAGCTCGCAATCGGTTGCAACTAATGAAAAACTGTTTTTT
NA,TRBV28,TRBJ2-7,CASTFVGTDYEQYF,TGTGCCAGCACCTTTGTCGGGACTGACTACGAGCAGTACTTC
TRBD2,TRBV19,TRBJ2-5,CASRKGLEIETQYF,TGTGCCAGTAGGAAGGGACTAGAGATAGAGACCCAGTACTTC
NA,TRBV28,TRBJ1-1,CASSDPGMGDSNTEAFF,TGTGCCAGCAGTGACCCTGGGATGGGGGACTCGAACACTGAAGCTTTCTTT
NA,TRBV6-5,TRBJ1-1,CASSYAPGSGAEAFF,TGTGCCAGCAGTTACGCCCCTGGGAGCGGGGCTGAAGCTTTCTTT
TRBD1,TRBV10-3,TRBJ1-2,CAITRDRIGDYGYTF,TGTGCCATCACCAGGGACAGGATAGGTGACTATGGCTACACCTTC
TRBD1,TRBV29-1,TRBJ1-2,CSAQSGTGALGYTF,TGCAGCGCGCAGTCCGGGACAGGAGCTCTTGGCTACACCTTC
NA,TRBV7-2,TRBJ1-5,CASSSQHDQPQHF,TGTGCCAGCAGCTCCCAACACGATCAGCCCCAGCATTTT
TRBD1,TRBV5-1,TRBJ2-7,CASSGQGAYEQYF,TGCGCCAGCTCGGGACAGGGCGCCTACGAGCAGTACTTC
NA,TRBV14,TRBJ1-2,CASSHRGSNYGYTF,TGTGCCAGCAGCCATAGGGGGTCTAACTATGGCTACACCTTC
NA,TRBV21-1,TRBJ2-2,CASSKEVDRENTGELFF,TGTGCCAGCAGCAAAGAAGTGGACAGGGAGAACACCGGGGAGCTGTTTTTT
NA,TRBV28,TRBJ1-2,CASESGVDYGYTF,TGTGCCAGCGAGTCAGGGGTGGACTATGGCTACACCTTC
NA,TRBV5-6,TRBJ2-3,CASSLGQGNTDTQYF,TGTGCCAGCAGCTTGGGGCAGGGAAACACAGATACGCAGTATTTT
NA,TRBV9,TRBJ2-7,CASSAQPSWSYEQYF,TGTGCCAGCAGCGCACAGCCCTCCTGGTCCTACGAGCAGTACTTC
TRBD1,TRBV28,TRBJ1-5,CASSPRTGFNQPQHF,TGTGCCAGCAGTCCACGGACAGGATTTAATCAGCCCCAGCATTTT